This is a list of T cell receptor beta chains from one sample in a study of T cells after yellow fever vaccination. TCRdb itself ran the 5' RACE reads through MiXCR, one entry per CDR3 protein. The sample yields hundreds of thousands of distinct CDR3 sequences, 4.1% seen once. The input for sequencing was PBMCs, taken 5 days after the yellow fever booster vaccination. The receptor set was obtained from a man between 18 and 29 years old who received the YFV17D yellow fever vaccine. Both conserved end residues are part of each CDR3. Each record gives: J gene, clone size, V gene, D gene, CDR3 DNA, CDR3 protein. The D gene is left open where the match is weak. Rows give clone size only sometimes, using once, few, many, or a class for an expanded clone.

J: TRBJ2-5; size: -; V: TRBV27; D: TRBD2; DNA: TGTGCCAGCAGTTTAGGTGCGGGGGGGGAGACCCAGTACTTC; CDR3: CASSLGAGGETQYF
J: TRBJ2-1; size: -; V: TRBV28; D: TRBD1; DNA: TGTGCCAGCAGGGGACAGGTTTACAATGAGCAGTTCTTC; CDR3: CASRGQVYNEQFF
J: TRBJ2-2; size: few; V: TRBV6-2/TRBV6-3; D: TRBD1; DNA: TGTGCCAGCAGTTTTACCCGGGACAGCAACACCGGGGAGCTGTTTTTT; CDR3: CASSFTRDSNTGELFF
J: TRBJ2-3; size: many; V: TRBV28; D: TRBD2; DNA: TGTGCCAGCAGTTTACTGGGCGGGGGGAGCACAGATACGCAGTATTTT; CDR3: CASSLLGGGSTDTQYF
J: TRBJ2-1; size: many; V: TRBV6-2/TRBV6-3; D: -; DNA: TGTGCCAGCAGTTACGGCGGGGTCCGCCCCAGGGAGCAGTTCTTC; CDR3: CASSYGGVRPREQFF
J: TRBJ2-3; size: many; V: TRBV5-1; D: TRBD1; DNA: TGCGCCAGCAGCCGAACAGGGGGCGGCACAGATACGCAGTATTTT; CDR3: CASSRTGGGTDTQYF
J: TRBJ2-3; size: -; V: TRBV4-1; D: -; DNA: TGCGCCAGCAGCCCTAAAACGCGGAGGAGCACAGATACGCAGTATTTT; CDR3: CASSPKTRRSTDTQYF
J: TRBJ1-2; size: -; V: TRBV7-9; D: -; DNA: TGTGCCAGCAGCTTAGTACCTCCGGACAGTGCTAACTATGGCTACACCTTC; CDR3: CASSLVPPDSANYGYTF
J: TRBJ1-6; size: -; V: TRBV19; D: -; DNA: TGTGCCAGTAGTGTGACCAGTAATTCACCCCTCCACTTT; CDR3: CASSVTSNSPLHF
J: TRBJ2-4; size: -; V: TRBV7-9; D: TRBD1; DNA: TGTGCCAGCAGCTTAGCGTGGACAGGGGGCTTGGGAAACATTCAGTACTTC; CDR3: CASSLAWTGGLGNIQYF
J: TRBJ1-4; size: -; V: TRBV18; D: TRBD1; DNA: TGTGCCAGCTCACCACCGACGACAGGGGGTGAAAAACTGTTTTTT; CDR3: CASSPPTTGGEKLFF
J: TRBJ2-5; size: -; V: TRBV9; D: -; DNA: TGTGCCAGCGGGACAAACCCCCAAGAGACCCAGTACTTC; CDR3: CASGTNPQETQYF
J: TRBJ2-3; size: -; V: TRBV3-1; D: TRBD2; DNA: TGTGCCAGCACCGGCTGGGGGGGTGAAGCAGATACGCAGTATTTT; CDR3: CASTGWGGEADTQYF
J: TRBJ1-4; size: many; V: TRBV5-1; D: TRBD1; DNA: TGCGCCAGCAGCTTGGAGGGGGCGGAAAAACTGTTTTTT; CDR3: CASSLEGAEKLFF
J: TRBJ1-4; size: few; V: TRBV12-3/TRBV12-4; D: TRBD1; DNA: TGTGCCAGCAGCTATAGACAGGGGGCAACTAATGAAAAACTGTTTTTT; CDR3: CASSYRQGATNEKLFF
J: TRBJ2-1; size: -; V: TRBV7-2; D: -; DNA: TGTGCCAGCAGCTTATTGCCCCCGAGCTCCTACAATGAGCAGTTCTTC; CDR3: CASSLLPPSSYNEQFF
J: TRBJ2-2; size: few; V: TRBV10-3; D: -; DNA: TGTGCCATCAGTGAGTCACGGCGGGGTTTGGCCACCGGGGAGCTGTTTTTT; CDR3: CAISESRRGLATGELFF
J: TRBJ2-1; size: -; V: TRBV7-9; D: TRBD2; DNA: TGTGCCAGCAGGTCTAGCGGGGGTGGCTCCTACAATGAGCAGTTCTTC; CDR3: CASRSSGGGSYNEQFF
J: TRBJ2-2; size: -; V: TRBV20-1; D: TRBD2; DNA: TGCAGTGCTAGAGACCGTGGAACTAGCGGGGGGCGGGCCGGGGAGCTGTTTTTT; CDR3: CSARDRGTSGGRAGELFF
J: TRBJ1-6; size: few; V: TRBV9; D: -; DNA: TGTGCCAGCAGCGTAGAAAACAGCAATTCACCCCTCCACTTT; CDR3: CASSVENSNSPLHF
J: TRBJ1-1; size: few; V: TRBV6-2/TRBV6-3; D: -; DNA: TGTGCCAGCAGCACCGACAGGCCGAACACTGAAGCTTTCTTT; CDR3: CASSTDRPNTEAFF
J: TRBJ1-2; size: many; V: TRBV20-1; D: TRBD1; DNA: TGCAGTGCTAGAGAGTATCGGGACAGGGGTGTCGGCTACACCTTC; CDR3: CSAREYRDRGVGYTF
J: TRBJ2-1; size: -; V: TRBV20-1; D: -; DNA: TGCAGTCCGAATATGGGCTCCTACAATGAGCAGTTCTTC; CDR3: CSPNMGSYNEQFF
J: TRBJ2-1; size: -; V: TRBV7-9; D: -; DNA: TGTGCCAGCAGCTTGTACTCCTGGGTGAGGCCTGAGCAGTTCTTC; CDR3: CASSLYSWVRPEQFF
J: TRBJ1-1; size: -; V: TRBV29-1; D: -; DNA: TGCAGCGTTGGGTTTAGGGGGGCTTTCTTT; CDR3: CSVGFRGAFF
J: TRBJ1-6; size: -; V: TRBV5-6; D: TRBD1; DNA: TGTGCCAGCAGCTCCGGACAGGGGTTGTCACCCCTCCACTTT; CDR3: CASSSGQGLSPLHF
J: TRBJ1-6; size: -; V: TRBV18; D: -; DNA: TGTGCCAGCTCGGGAGAGTGGAACTCACCCCTCCACTTT; CDR3: CASSGEWNSPLHF
J: TRBJ2-7; size: few; V: TRBV9; D: TRBD1; DNA: TGTGCCAGCAGCCCAACTGGACAGGGCGGCGAGCAGTACTTC; CDR3: CASSPTGQGGEQYF
J: TRBJ2-3; size: few; V: TRBV20-1; D: -; DNA: TGCAGTGCCTTCGAACAGAGCACAGATACGCAGTATTTT; CDR3: CSAFEQSTDTQYF
J: TRBJ2-3; size: few; V: TRBV9; D: TRBD2; DNA: TGTGCCAGCAGCGTAGGAGCTAGCGGGGGGGCGGATACGCAGTATTTT; CDR3: CASSVGASGGADTQYF
J: TRBJ2-7; size: few; V: TRBV5-5; D: -; DNA: TGTGCCAGCAGTTCGGCCCCCACGGAAGCCTACGAGCAGTACTTC; CDR3: CASSSAPTEAYEQYF
J: TRBJ2-2; size: -; V: TRBV20-1; D: -; DNA: TGCAGTGCTCGGAGAGACCTGACCGGGACCGGGGAGCTGTTTTTT; CDR3: CSARRDLTGTGELFF
J: TRBJ2-3; size: many; V: TRBV14; D: -; DNA: TGTGCCAGCAGCCAAGATGCAGATACGCAGTATTTT; CDR3: CASSQDADTQYF
J: TRBJ2-2; size: -; V: TRBV5-1; D: -; DNA: TGCGCCAGCAGCTTGAGAGGCACCATCCCGAATACCGGGGAGCTGTTTTTT; CDR3: CASSLRGTIPNTGELFF
J: TRBJ1-3; size: -; V: TRBV10-3; D: -; DNA: TGTGCCATCAAGGGGGGGCTGCAAAGCTCTGGAAACACCATATATTTT; CDR3: CAIKGGLQSSGNTIYF
J: TRBJ1-1; size: -; V: TRBV12-3/TRBV12-4; D: -; DNA: TGTGCCAGCGCTCGAAGCACTGAAGCTTTCTTT; CDR3: CASARSTEAFF
J: TRBJ1-4; size: many; V: TRBV29-1; D: -; DNA: TGCAGCTGTATGGTAACTAATGAAAAACTGTTTTTT; CDR3: CSCMVTNEKLFF
J: TRBJ2-5; size: many; V: TRBV7-8; D: -; DNA: TGTGCCAGCAGCCCCGAACGCCTAGGGACCCAGTACTTC; CDR3: CASSPERLGTQYF
J: TRBJ1-1; size: few; V: TRBV7-9; D: TRBD1; DNA: TGTGCCAGCAGCCCGGGACAGGTTTGGAACACTGAAGCTTTCTTT; CDR3: CASSPGQVWNTEAFF
J: TRBJ1-1; size: -; V: TRBV5-5; D: -; DNA: TGTGCCAGCAGCTTTTTTACCGGTGAAGCTTTCTTT; CDR3: CASSFFTGEAFF
J: TRBJ1-1; size: few; V: TRBV25-1; D: -; DNA: TGTGCCAGCAGTAAAGGATGGGGGGCGAACACTGAAGCTTTCTTT; CDR3: CASSKGWGANTEAFF
J: TRBJ2-3; size: -; V: TRBV5-5; D: TRBD1; DNA: TGTGCCAGCAGCAAACGGACAGGAATCACAGATACGCAGTATTTT; CDR3: CASSKRTGITDTQYF